The T cell receptor (beta chain) described here comes from a study of vaccination effects on CD4 cells after COVID-19. Using viral peptide pools, the ViraFEST assay grew out antigen-specific CD4+ T cells prior to sequencing. Following 10 days of culture, CD4+ T cells were isolated. Vaccine recipients had no previous SARS-CoV-2 infection; their nucleocapsid antibodies were negative. This CDR3 is built from 14 residues. This table comes from immunoSEQ multiplex PCR, and its TCRdb copy is limited to in-frame clones, with some not included. The data contain 50,000 to 65,000 clones, roughly 80% of them singletons. This clone was counted a few times. Its target is not known.

Sequenced here: CD4+ T cells from PBMCs cultured with HCoV-229E spike peptides, sampled before COVID-19 vaccination. The chain carries TRBV1 and TRBJ1-5; TRBD1, the D gene given by the table, was not confirmed from the DNA. TRBV1 constitutes a pseudogene. The TCR was taken from a human donor who received a COVID-19 vaccine. The CDR3 here is CTSSLDRVNQPQHF. The CDR3 nucleotides are TGCACCAGCAGCCTTGACAGGGTCAATCAGCCCCAGCATTTT.